These 20 T cell receptor beta chains originate from one sample sequenced in a study of T cell responses to AZD1222 COVID-19 vaccine. Only in-frame clones appear in the TCRdb table, and some are missing; sequencing was by immunoSEQ multiplex PCR. The table lists approximately 140,000 clones, more than 85% of them singletons. The specimen comprised peripheral blood, sampled on day 0 of AZD1222 vaccination. These receptors all stem from an adult in good health.

This clone showed up just once. The chain recombines TRBV6-5 with TRBJ2-4; D unresolved. V lost 6 bases, J lost 3 bases, and 15 bases lay in between. The CDR3 totals 15 residues. Germline V lookup: CDR1 MNHEY, CDR2 SVGAGI. The CDR3 sequence: CASSPTRLVKNIQYF. The CDR3 region has the DNA TGTGCCAGCAGCCCGACAAGGCTCGTCAAAAACATTCAGTACTTC.

The chain couples TRBV5-5 to TRBJ1-1; a weak D match, TRBD1 (5 bases). The CDR3 has 14 amino acids. The V end was cut by 1 base, the J end by 4 bases, with 11 bases between. The germline gives CDR1 SGHKS, CDR2 YYEKEE (reference sequence). Here the CDR3 reads CASSLWQGGTEAFF. For the CDR3, the DNA is TGTGCCAGCAGCTTGTGGCAGGGCGGCACTGAAGCTTTCTTT.

This clone was seen once. The chain uses TRBV28 and TRBJ2-3; 9 nucleotides line up with TRBD2. The junction had 9 bases not matched to a gene; V was cut back by 6 bases and J by 5 bases. Per germline, CDR1 MDHEN and CDR2 SYDVKM. The CDR3 totals 15 residues. The CDR3 is CASRPPAGGLDTQYF. For the CDR3, the DNA is TGTGCCAGCAGGCCCCCTGCGGGAGGGTTAGATACGCAGTATTTT.

The chain has TRBV6-4 and TRBJ1-2; perhaps TRBD1 as D (5 bases). The CDR3 runs to 11 residues. V lost 6 bases and J 8 bases, leaving 10 bases between the germline ends. The germline V gene has CDR1 MRHNA and CDR2 SNTAGT. CDR3 sequence: CASRGVRGYTF. For the CDR3, the DNA is TGTGCCAGCAGAGGGGTGAGGGGCTACACCTTC.

This chain uses TRBV29-1 with TRBJ2-1, with a tentative D call TRBD2 (5 bases). Germline values: CDR1 SQVTM, CDR2 ANQGSEA. The CDR3 is 12 residues long. V dropped 3 bases and J dropped 11 bases, with 14 bases sitting between them. The CDR3 protein is CSVDPGNLKQFF. In nucleotides, the CDR3 is TGCAGCGTTGATCCCGGGAACCTGAAGCAGTTCTTC.

V and J are TRBV19 and TRBJ1-4; no reliable D call. Trimming pared 3 bases from V and 8 bases from J, leaving 10 bases between. CDR3 length: 13 residues. The germline gives CDR1 LNHDA, CDR2 SQIVND (reference sequence). The CDR3 coding sequence is TGTGCCAGTAGTATTAGAACATCCGAAAAACTGTTTTTT. Translation: CASSIRTSEKLFF. Complete variable domain (other parts from reference TRBV19 and TRBJ1-4): DGGITQSPKYLFRKEGQNVTLSCEQNLNHDAMYWYRQDPGQGLRLIYYSQIVNDFQKGDIAEGYSVSREKKESFPLTVTSAQKNPTAFYLCASSIRTSEKLFFGSGTQLSVL.

The V call is TRBV6-5, the J call TRBJ2-6; D is unresolved. The V and J ends lost 10 bases and 0 bases respectively, with 7 bases between them. This CDR3 has 13 residues. CDR1 is MNHEY, CDR2 SVGAGI, per germline. In DNA form, the CDR3 reads TGTGCCACTTCACCCTCTGGGGCCAACGTCCTGACTTTC. Its protein product is CATSPSGANVLTF.

This clone was detected only once. J is TRBJ2-3 and V is TRBV6-5; possible D gene TRBD1, 7 bases. Germline V gene sequence: CDR1 MNHEY, CDR2 SVGAGI. The CDR3 has 15 residues. Trimming left V 7 bases short and J 1 base short, with 15 bases between. CDR3 region: CASKMTGTGTDTQYF. CDR3 DNA sequence: TGTGCCAGCAAAATGACAGGGACTGGCACAGATACGCAGTATTTT.

This chain uses TRBV18 with TRBJ1-3, with 10 bases identical to TRBD1. CDR3 size: 17 residues. The germline CDR1 and CDR2 sequences are KGHSH and LQKENI. Trimming took 2 bases from V and 5 from J; bases not matched to a gene: 9. CDR3 sequence reads: CASSPTTGGADRNTIYF. In DNA form, the CDR3 reads TGTGCCAGCTCACCAACGACAGGGGGCGCGGATAGAAACACCATATATTTT.

This clone occurred once. DNA for the CDR3: TGTGCCAGCAGTTACTCAGGGACGGGAGCCAAAAACATTCAGTACTTC. This sequence encodes CASSYSGTGAKNIQYF. The J gene is TRBJ2-4, the V gene TRBV6-5; D possibly uses TRBD1 or TRBD2 (5 bases each). The CDR3 loop spans 16 amino acids. Trimming stripped 0 bases from V and 0 bases from J, with 9 bases between. Germline V CDR1 and CDR2: MNHEY, SVGAGI.

The CDR3 DNA reads as TGTGCCAGCAGCGCCGACTACATGGGCAATGAGCAGTTCTTC. It specifies CASSADYMGNEQFF. The chain employs TRBV9 and TRBJ2-1, with D perhaps matching TRBD2 (5 bases). Trimming stripped 3 bases from V and 6 bases from J, with 13 bases between. CDR3 length equals 14 residues. Germline CDR1 SGDLS, CDR2 YYNGEE.

Here the CDR3 DNA reads TGCGCCAGCAGCCCCCGGACAAACTCTGGGGCCAACGTCCTGACTTTC. Its protein is CASSPRTNSGANVLTF. The V call is TRBV4-3, the J call TRBJ2-6; a possible D gene is TRBD1 (5 bases). V was shortened by 4 bases and J by 0 bases, with 10 bases between the two germline ends. The CDR3 contains 16 residues. CDR1 is LGHNA and CDR2 is YSLEER in the germline V gene.

The V call is TRBV27, the J call TRBJ2-1, with D unclear. This CDR3 has 11 amino acids. The germline V gene has CDR1 MNHEY and CDR2 SMNVEV (reference sequence). The V gene lost 7 bases and the J gene lost 5 bases, with 6 bases spanning the gap. The CDR3 DNA reads TGTGCCAGCATCCTCCACAATGAGCAGTTCTTC. The encoded protein is CASILHNEQFF.

This clone was recorded a few times. The chain employs TRBV6-2 or TRBV6-3 and TRBJ2-1; 7 positions match TRBD2. V dropped 5 bases and J dropped 3; count of bases not matched to a gene: 1. Germline V CDR1 and CDR2: MNHEY, SVGEGT. The CDR3 is made up of 13 amino acids. In DNA, the CDR3 is TGTGCCAGCAGTGCGGGAGACTACAATGAGCAGTTCTTC. Its protein is CASSAGDYNEQFF.

The chain links TRBV13 to TRBJ2-1, with TRBD2 as a possible D gene (7 bases). Germline V lookup: CDR1 PRHDT, CDR2 FYEKMQ (reference sequence). This CDR3 region has 17 residues. The V end lost 0 bases, the J end lost 0 bases, and 12 bases lay between the germline ends. The CDR3 sequence is CASSLGGGRSSYNEQFF. The DNA of the CDR3 is TGTGCCAGCAGCTTAGGCGGGGGGCGGAGCTCCTACAATGAGCAGTTCTTC. Looking up the rest from reference TRBV13 and TRBJ2-1 gives the full variable domain: AAGVIQSPRHLIKEKRETATLKCYPIPRHDTVYWYQQGPGQDPQFLISFYEKMQSDKGSIPDRFSAQQFSDYHSELNMSSLELGDSALYFCASSLGGGRSSYNEQFFGPGTRLTVL.

The V call is TRBV27, the J call TRBJ1-5; D remains unclear. This CDR3 region has 12 residues. Trimming removed 6 bases at V and 3 bases at J, with 6 bases between. Germline lookup yields CDR1 MNHEY and CDR2 SMNVEV (reference sequence). CDR3 protein: CASSGPNQPQHF. The DNA of the CDR3 is TGTGCCAGCAGCGGACCCAATCAGCCCCAGCATTTT.

The rearrangement joins TRBV19 to TRBJ1-4; D uncertain. CDR1 and CDR2 from the germline V gene are LNHDA and SQIVND (reference sequence). The V end was cut by 3 bases, the J end by 0 bases, with 8 bases between. The CDR3 runs 15 residues. In DNA form, the CDR3 reads TGTGCCAGTAGTATGGATTTAGCAACTAATGAAAAACTGTTTTTT. It translates to CASSMDLATNEKLFF.

The chain links TRBV6-5 to TRBJ1-4; no clear D gene. The germline V gene encodes CDR1 MNHEY and CDR2 SVGAGI. The CDR3 length is 11 residues. V was pared by 2 bases and J by 8 bases, with 3 bases between. CDR3 DNA: TGTGCCAGCAGTTACGAGGAAAAACTGTTTTTT. Translating it yields CASSYEEKLFF.

The chain joins TRBV27 to TRBJ1-2, with unresolved D. The V end lost 3 bases, the J end lost 1 base, and 9 bases lay between the germline ends. There are 14 residues in the CDR3. Germline V gene data show CDR1 as MNHEY and CDR2 as SMNVEV (reference sequence). For the CDR3, the DNA is TGTGCCAGCAGTTTCGGGCAGTTTAACTATGGCTACACCTTC. Residues: CASSFGQFNYGYTF.

The chain employs TRBV18 and TRBJ2-3; 7 bases fit TRBD1. Germline assignment: CDR1 KGHSH and CDR2 LQKENI. This CDR3 is 16 amino acids long. Trimming took 4 bases from V and 1 from J; bases not matched to a gene: 8. The CDR3 sequence is CASSHPRDSRTDTQYF. The DNA of the CDR3 is TGTGCCAGCTCACACCCCCGGGACAGCCGCACAGATACGCAGTATTTT.